One sample yielded the 27 T cell receptor beta chains listed below, sequenced in a study of cytomegalovirus exposure and HLA in healthy donors. The PCR made use of 60 Vbeta and 13 Jbeta primers. The repertoire was sequenced with immunoSEQ multiplex PCR; TCRdb's copy has only in-frame clones and lacks some. This sample has more than 70,000 clones, with 76% found just once. Sequencing was performed on PBMCs. These receptors were obtained from a man aged 25 to 40 in good health and CMV-seropositive.

On this clone itself: Relative to the germline gene, one junction end is altered; a read error may explain this. The V call is TRBV7-9, the J call TRBJ1-4; no reliable D call. The CDR3 is made up of 14 amino acids. Germline values: CDR1 SEHNR, CDR2 FQNEAQ (reference sequence). The CDR3 DNA follows: TGTTCCAGCAGCTTATCGGGAACTAATGAAAAACTGTTTTTT. Its translation: CSSSLSGTNEKLFF. Variable domain in full (rest from reference TRBV7-9 and TRBJ1-4): DTGVSQNPRHKITKRGQNVTFRCDPISEHNRLYWYRQTLGQGPEFLTYFQNEAQLEKSRLLSDRFSAERPKGSFSTLEIQRTEQGDSAMYLCSSSLSGTNEKLFFGSGTQLSVL.

The gene calls are TRBV4-3 and TRBJ2-1; 8 positions match TRBD2. The V gene end was trimmed by 0 bases and the J gene end by 2 bases; junction bases not matched to a gene: 3. CDR3 size: 16 residues. Germline CDR1 and CDR2: LGHNA and YSLEER. CDR3 in DNA: TGCGCCAGCAGCCAAGAACACGGGAGGGCCTACAATGAGCAGTTCTTC. Its translation: CASSQEHGRAYNEQFF.

The V gene is TRBV7-6, the J gene TRBJ2-7; D is perhaps TRBD1 (6 bases). CDR3 length equals 13 residues. Trimming removed 5 bases at V and 3 bases at J, with 11 bases between. The germline CDR1 and CDR2 sequences are SGHVS and FNYEAQ. CDR3 bases: TGTGCCAGCAGCCCAGGGGTGAGCTACGAGCAGTACTTC. It is translated as CASSPGVSYEQYF. Variable domain in full (rest from reference TRBV7-6 and TRBJ2-7): GAGVSQSPRYKVTKRGQDVALRCDPISGHVSLYWYRQALGQGPEFLTYFNYEAQQDKSGLPNDRFSAERPEGSISTLTIQRTEQRDSAMYRCASSPGVSYEQYFGPGTRLTVT.

The genes are TRBV18 and TRBJ2-2; 8 bases fit TRBD1. CDR3 size: 15 residues. Germline loops: CDR1 KGHSH, CDR2 LQKENI. V shed 6 bases, J shed 1 base, and the junction held 4 bases outside the gene matches. CDR3: CASSSTGENTGELFF. In DNA form, the CDR3 reads TGTGCCAGCTCGTCGACAGGGGAGAACACCGGGGAGCTGTTTTTT.

J is TRBJ2-2 and V is TRBV2; 7 bases map to TRBD1. Trimming took 6 bases from V and 3 from J; bases not matched to a gene: 7. The CDR3 spans 15 residues. Looked up from germline, CDR1 is SNHLY and CDR2 is FYNNEI. In DNA, the CDR3 is TGTGCCAGCAGGAGGCCAGGGGGAGACACCGGGGAGCTGTTTTTT. Residues: CASRRPGGDTGELFF.

This clone was observed a single time. This chain links TRBV6-4 with TRBJ2-3; 10 bases are a match to TRBD1. V was clipped by 5 bases and J by 6 bases; unmatched bases: 8. Looked up from germline, CDR1 is MRHNA and CDR2 is SNTAGT. The CDR3 contains 15 residues. For the CDR3, the DNA is TGTGCCAGCAGTCCCCCGGGACAGGGGCCGGATACGCAGTATTTT. Protein product: CASSPPGQGPDTQYF.

The table lists this clone with a count of one. This rearrangement joins TRBV2 to TRBJ2-1, with a possible D match to TRBD1 (5 bases). Deletions cut 2 bases from V and 8 bases from J, with 10 bases between. CDR1 and CDR2 (germline): SNHLY, FYNNEI. The CDR3 totals 13 residues. The CDR3 loop is CASSEPRVDEQFF. In DNA, the CDR3 is TGTGCCAGCAGTGAACCCAGGGTCGATGAGCAGTTCTTC.

The chain recombines TRBV27 with TRBJ1-5; tentative D call: TRBD1 (6 bases). This CDR3 contains 15 residues. V lost 5 bases to trimming and J lost 5 bases, with 16 bases between them. Germline V gene sequence: CDR1 MNHEY, CDR2 SMNVEV (reference sequence). The CDR3 sequence is CASSPQWGPDQPQHF. The CDR3 DNA sequence: TGTGCCAGCAGTCCGCAATGGGGGCCGGATCAGCCCCAGCATTTT.

This clone has more than one count but fewer than ten. J is TRBJ2-1 and V is TRBV6-5, with D possibly being TRBD2 (6 bases). This CDR3 has 15 amino acids. Germline-derived CDR1 and CDR2 are MNHEY and SVGAGI. The V and J ends lost 8 bases and 0 bases respectively, with 14 bases between them. The CDR3 spells CASSRDSLSYNEQFF. The CDR3 DNA sequence: TGTGCCAGCTCTCGGGACTCCCTCTCCTACAATGAGCAGTTCTTC.

The chain has TRBV6-1 and TRBJ1-5; the match to TRBD1 covers 8 bases. This CDR3 contains 16 residues. Per the germline V gene, CDR1 is MNHNS and CDR2 is SASEGT. Trimming removed 4 bases from V and 1 base from J; junction bases left unmatched: 6. The DNA of the CDR3 is TGTGCCAGCAGTGCGAGACAGGGGAAGAGCAATCAGCCCCAGCATTTT. Translation: CASSARQGKSNQPQHF.

This chain uses TRBV7-9 with TRBJ2-7; 10 bases match TRBD2. CDR3 length: 17 amino acids. CDR1 is SEHNR, CDR2 FQNEAQ, per germline (reference sequence). The V and J ends lost 1 base and 4 bases, in that order; junction bases with no gene match: 10. The CDR3 nucleotides read TGTGCCAGCAGCTTAGGCCTAGCGGGGGCCACCACTTACGAGCAGTACGTC. Protein product: CASSLGLAGATTYEQYV.

The rearrangement links TRBV4-2 to TRBJ1-5; a possible D gene is TRBD1 (6 bases). V was shortened by 1 base and J by 4 bases, with 11 bases between the two germline ends. Germline CDR1 reads LGHNA; CDR2 reads YNFKEQ. The CDR3 has 15 amino acids. As DNA, the CDR3 is TGTGCCAGCAGCCAAGGTCAGGGGAGTAATCAGCCCCAGCATTTT. Its protein product is CASSQGQGSNQPQHF.

The chain uses TRBV27 and TRBJ2-7; 7 bases map to TRBD1. CDR1 MNHEY and CDR2 SMNVEV come from the germline V gene (reference sequence). This CDR3 region has 14 residues. V shed 5 bases and J 1 base; nucleotides not matched to a gene: 5. CDR3 sequence (DNA): TGTGCCAGCAGTGAGACAGGGCTATCCTACGAGCAGTACGTC. This encodes CASSETGLSYEQYV.

The V call is TRBV19, the J call TRBJ2-7; 9 positions match TRBD2. This CDR3 has 14 residues. V lost 6 bases, J lost 3 bases, and 6 bases stayed unmatched. CDR1 and CDR2 from the germline V gene are LNHDA and SQIVND (reference sequence). This CDR3 reads CASSLTSGLYEQYF. The CDR3 coding sequence is TGTGCCAGTAGCCTTACTAGCGGGCTCTACGAGCAGTACTTC.

This chain joins TRBV10-3 and TRBJ1-1, with TRBD1 matching over 7 bases. Germline lookup yields CDR1 ENHRY and CDR2 SYGVKD. The ends lost 11 bases at V and 0 bases at J; junction bases unmatched: 9. This CDR3 has 14 amino acids. CDR3 nucleotide sequence: TGTGCCGCCGCGGGACAGTCCATGAACACTGAAGCTTTCTTT. Translating gives CAAAGQSMNTEAFF.

This clone was seen only once. V and J are TRBV7-9 and TRBJ1-1; D is unresolved. Trimming cost V 3 bases and J 8 bases, with 16 bases left between them. Germline V CDR1 and CDR2: SEHNR, FQNEAQ (reference sequence). The CDR3 consists of 14 residues. CDR3 nucleotides: TGTGCCAGCAGCTTTACTAATGGCGGCGGAGAAGCTTTCTTT. Translation gives CASSFTNGGGEAFF.

The chain carries TRBV5-8 and TRBJ2-7, with TRBD1 as a possible D gene (5 bases). The CDR3 has 15 amino acids. V was clipped by 3 bases and J by 5 bases, with 18 bases between them. Germline lookup yields CDR1 SGHTS and CDR2 YDEGEE. CDR3 protein: CASSSGQGAQDEQYF. The CDR3 coding sequence is TGTGCCAGCAGCTCGGGTCAAGGGGCCCAAGACGAGCAGTACTTC. Using reference TRBV5-8 and TRBJ2-7 for the parts outside the CDR3, the full variable domain is EAGVTQSPTHLIKTRGQQATLRCSPISGHTSVYWYQQALGLGLQFLLWYDEGEERNRGNFPPRFSGRQFPNYSSELNVNALELEDSALYLCASSSGQGAQDEQYFGPGTRLTVT.

J is TRBJ2-1 and V is TRBV27, with 10 nucleotides matching TRBD2. The germline V gene has CDR1 MNHEY and CDR2 SMNVEV (reference sequence). This CDR3 has 16 residues. Losses at the gene ends were 5 bases for V and 8 bases for J; bases not matched to a gene: 12. The CDR3 loop reads CASSPLSASGSHEQFF. DNA of the CDR3: TGTGCCAGCAGTCCCCTCTCTGCTAGCGGGAGTCATGAGCAGTTCTTC.

The gene calls are TRBV5-8 and TRBJ2-7, with 7 bases aligning to TRBD1. The CDR3 is 15 amino acids. V trimming: 0 bases; J trimming: 5 bases; junction bases outside the gene matches: 8. Germline V CDR1 and CDR2: SGHTS, YDEGEE. CDR3: CASSLGAGGFDEQYF. DNA for the CDR3: TGTGCCAGCAGCTTGGGGGCAGGGGGATTCGACGAGCAGTACTTC.

The chain joins TRBV6-5 to TRBJ2-7, with 7 bases fitting TRBD2. CDR3 length equals 15 residues. V lost 0 bases to trimming and J lost 3 bases; unmatched junction nucleotides: 5. Germline values: CDR1 MNHEY, CDR2 SVGAGI. The CDR3 DNA follows: TGTGCCAGCAGTTACTCGAGGCTAGCGGACTACGAGCAGTACTTC. Translating it yields CASSYSRLADYEQYF.

This clone showed up just once. The CDR3 DNA sequence: TGTGCCTGGAGGGGACAGGGGGAAGACTATGGCTACACCTTC. Protein product: CAWRGQGEDYGYTF. V is TRBV30 and J is TRBJ1-2; 11 nucleotides line up with TRBD1. Germline values: CDR1 GTSNPN, CDR2 SVGIG (reference sequence). The ends lost 3 bases at V and 3 bases at J; junction bases unmatched: 3. This CDR3 spans 14 amino acids.

The rearrangement joins TRBV11-2 to TRBJ2-1; TRBD1 aligns across 12 bases. The CDR3 has 15 residues. V trimming: 4 bases; J trimming: 8 bases; junction bases outside the gene matches: 6. Looked up from germline, CDR1 is SGHAT and CDR2 is FQNNGV. The CDR3 is CASSSRGTGGDEQFF. CDR3 bases: TGTGCCAGCAGCTCCAGGGGGACAGGGGGCGATGAGCAGTTCTTC.

This clone was counted a single time. The CDR3 sequence: CASSSRRDQETQYF. The CDR3 region has the DNA TGTGCCAGCTCCTCACGCAGGGACCAAGAGACCCAGTACTTC. J is TRBJ2-5 and V is TRBV18; a possible D gene is TRBD1 (5 bases). Germline V gene lookup returns CDR1 KGHSH and CDR2 LQKENI. V lost 6 bases to trimming and J lost 0 bases, with 11 bases between them. The CDR3 runs to 14 residues.

The rearrangement links TRBV19 to TRBJ1-5, with D perhaps TRBD1 (6 bases). CDR3 length equals 14 residues. Germline loops: CDR1 LNHDA, CDR2 SQIVND (reference sequence). Trimming removed 2 bases at V and 6 bases at J, with 11 bases between. CDR3 sequence: CASSITGGVQPQHF. CDR3 sequence (DNA): TGTGCCAGTAGTATAACTGGGGGCGTTCAGCCCCAGCATTTT.

This clone was seen only a few times. The rearrangement links TRBV6-4 to TRBJ2-5, with D perhaps TRBD1 (6 bases). The CDR3 extends over 12 amino acids. Germline V gene data show CDR1 as MRHNA and CDR2 as SNTAGT. The germline V and J ends were trimmed by 7 bases and 2 bases, with 8 bases remaining between them. This CDR3 reads CASNGQQETQYF. CDR3 bases: TGTGCCAGCAACGGACAGCAAGAGACCCAGTACTTC.

The chain joins TRBV15 to TRBJ2-1; tentative D call: TRBD1 (6 bases). The V end lost 0 bases, the J end lost 2 bases, and 20 bases lay between the germline ends. The CDR3 contains 19 residues. Germline lookup yields CDR1 LNHNV and CDR2 YYDKDF (reference sequence). In DNA, the CDR3 is TGTGCCACCAGCAGAGATCGGAAGAGGACAGTGGCTACCTACAATGAGCAGTTCTTC. Translating gives CATSRDRKRTVATYNEQFF.

The chain employs TRBV10-2 and TRBJ2-7, with D possibly being TRBD2 (7 bases). The V end was cut by 8 bases, the J end by 7 bases, with 18 bases between. The CDR3 covers 13 residues. Germline CDR1 WSHSY, CDR2 SAAADI. CDR3 loop: CASAEGGAWEQYV. The CDR3 DNA sequence: TGCGCCAGCGCTGAAGGGGGGGCGTGGGAGCAGTACGTC.